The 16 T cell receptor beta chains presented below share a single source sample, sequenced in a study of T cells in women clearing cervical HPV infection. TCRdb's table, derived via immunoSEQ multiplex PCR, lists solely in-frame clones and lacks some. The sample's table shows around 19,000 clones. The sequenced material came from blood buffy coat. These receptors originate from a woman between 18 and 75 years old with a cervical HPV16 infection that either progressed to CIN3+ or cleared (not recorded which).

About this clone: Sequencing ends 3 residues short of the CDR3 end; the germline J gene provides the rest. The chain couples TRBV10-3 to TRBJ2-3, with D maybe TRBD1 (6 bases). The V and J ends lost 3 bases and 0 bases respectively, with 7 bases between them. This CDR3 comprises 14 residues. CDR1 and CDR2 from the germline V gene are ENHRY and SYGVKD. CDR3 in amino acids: CAISEQGSTDTQYF. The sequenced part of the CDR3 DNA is TGTGCCATCAGTGAACAGGGCAGCACAGATACG.

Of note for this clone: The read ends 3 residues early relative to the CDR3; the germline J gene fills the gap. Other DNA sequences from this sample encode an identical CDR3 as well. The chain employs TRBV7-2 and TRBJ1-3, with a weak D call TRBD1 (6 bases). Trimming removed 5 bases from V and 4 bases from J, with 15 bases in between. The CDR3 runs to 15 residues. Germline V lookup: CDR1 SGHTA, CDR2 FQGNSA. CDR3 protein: CASSPRGGSGNTIYF. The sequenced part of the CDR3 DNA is TGTGCCAGCAGCCCGAGGGGGGGATCCGGAAACACC.

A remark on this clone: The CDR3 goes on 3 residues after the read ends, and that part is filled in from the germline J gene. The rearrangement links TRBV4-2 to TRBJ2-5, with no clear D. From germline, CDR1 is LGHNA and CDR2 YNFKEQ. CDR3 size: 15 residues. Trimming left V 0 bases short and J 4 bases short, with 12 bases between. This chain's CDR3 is CASSQENSRLETQYF. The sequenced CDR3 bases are TGTGCCAGCAGCCAAGAGAACAGCCGGTTAGAGACC.

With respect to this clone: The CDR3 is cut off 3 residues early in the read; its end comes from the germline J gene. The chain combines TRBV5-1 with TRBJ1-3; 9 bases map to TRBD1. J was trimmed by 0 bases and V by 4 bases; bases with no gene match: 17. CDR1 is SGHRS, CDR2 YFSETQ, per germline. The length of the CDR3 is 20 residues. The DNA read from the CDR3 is TGCGCCAGCAGCCCCAAGCCGGGACAGGGACCTTTCCTCTCTGGAAACACC. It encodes CASSPKPGQGPFLSGNT. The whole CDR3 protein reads CASSPKPGQGPFLSGNTIYF.

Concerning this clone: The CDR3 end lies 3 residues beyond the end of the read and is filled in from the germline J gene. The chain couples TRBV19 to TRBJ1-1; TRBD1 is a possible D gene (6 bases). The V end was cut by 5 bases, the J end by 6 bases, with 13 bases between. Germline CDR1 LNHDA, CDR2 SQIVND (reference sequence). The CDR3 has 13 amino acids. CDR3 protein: CASSFKGQSEAFF. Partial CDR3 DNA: TGTGCCAGTAGTTTCAAAGGACAGTCTGAA.

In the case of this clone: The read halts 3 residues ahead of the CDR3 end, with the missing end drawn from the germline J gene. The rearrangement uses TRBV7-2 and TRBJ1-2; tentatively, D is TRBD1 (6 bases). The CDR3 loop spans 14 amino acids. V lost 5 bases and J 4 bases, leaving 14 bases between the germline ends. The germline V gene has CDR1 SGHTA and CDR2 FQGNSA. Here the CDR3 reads CASSKQQGGYGYTF. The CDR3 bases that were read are TGTGCCAGCAGCAAACAACAGGGAGGCTATGGC.

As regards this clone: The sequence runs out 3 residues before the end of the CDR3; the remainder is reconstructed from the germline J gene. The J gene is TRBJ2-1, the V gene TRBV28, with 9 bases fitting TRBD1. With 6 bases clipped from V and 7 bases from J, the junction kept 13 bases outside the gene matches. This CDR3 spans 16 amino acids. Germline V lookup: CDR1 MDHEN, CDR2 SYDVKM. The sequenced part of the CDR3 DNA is TGTGCCAGCAGCTCAAACCCGGGACAGGGTTTTAATGAG. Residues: CASSSNPGQGFNE. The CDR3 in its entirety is CASSSNPGQGFNEQFF.

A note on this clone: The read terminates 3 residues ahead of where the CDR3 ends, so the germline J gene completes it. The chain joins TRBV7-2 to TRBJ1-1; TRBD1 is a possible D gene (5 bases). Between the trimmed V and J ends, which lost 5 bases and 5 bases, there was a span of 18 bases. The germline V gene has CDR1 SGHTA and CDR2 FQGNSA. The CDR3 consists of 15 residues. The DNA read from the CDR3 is TGTGCCAGCAGCAAGGGCCGGGGGATGGATACTGAA. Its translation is CASSKGRGMDTE. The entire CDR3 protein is CASSKGRGMDTEAFF.

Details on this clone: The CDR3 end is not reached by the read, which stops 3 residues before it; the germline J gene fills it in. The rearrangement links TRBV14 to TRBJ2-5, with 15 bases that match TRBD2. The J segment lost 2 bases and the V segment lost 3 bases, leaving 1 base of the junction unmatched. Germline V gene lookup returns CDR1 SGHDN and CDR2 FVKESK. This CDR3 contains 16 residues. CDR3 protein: CASSQGLAGGQETQYF. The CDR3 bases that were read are TGTGCCAGCAGCCAGGGACTAGCGGGGGGACAAGAGACC.

CDR3 DNA (partial): TGTGCCAGCAGCTACTTTGCAGATACG. It translates to CASSYFADT. The full CDR3 is CASSYFADTQYF. The rearrangement uses TRBV12-3 or TRBV12-4 and TRBJ2-3; D gene ambiguous. The observed sequence ends 3 residues before the CDR3 terminus, with the missing tail filled in from the germline J gene. V shed 6 bases and J shed 4 bases, with 8 bases lying between them. The CDR3 sequence is 12 residues long.

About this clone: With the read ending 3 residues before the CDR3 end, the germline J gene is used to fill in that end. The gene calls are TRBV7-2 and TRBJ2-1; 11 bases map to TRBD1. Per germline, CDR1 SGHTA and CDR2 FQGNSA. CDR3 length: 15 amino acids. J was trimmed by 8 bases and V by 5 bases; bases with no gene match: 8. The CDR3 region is CASSPGQGAFYEQFF. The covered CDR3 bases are TGTGCCAGCAGCCCCGGACAGGGGGCCTTCTATGAG.

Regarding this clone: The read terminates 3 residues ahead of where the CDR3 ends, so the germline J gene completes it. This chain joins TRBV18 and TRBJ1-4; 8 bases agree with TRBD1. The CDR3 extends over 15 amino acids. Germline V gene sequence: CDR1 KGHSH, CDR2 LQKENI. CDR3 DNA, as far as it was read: TGTGCCAGCTCACCACCGGACAGGGCCGGATCACCA. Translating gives CASSPPDRAGSP. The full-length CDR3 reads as CASSPPDRAGSPLFF.

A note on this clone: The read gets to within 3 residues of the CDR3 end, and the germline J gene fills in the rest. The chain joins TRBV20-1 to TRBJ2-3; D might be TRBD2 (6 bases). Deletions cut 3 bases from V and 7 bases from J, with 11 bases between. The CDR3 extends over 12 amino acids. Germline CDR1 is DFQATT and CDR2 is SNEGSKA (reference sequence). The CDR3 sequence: CSAREGVNTQYF. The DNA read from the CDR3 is TGCAGTGCTAGGGAGGGCGTGAATACG.

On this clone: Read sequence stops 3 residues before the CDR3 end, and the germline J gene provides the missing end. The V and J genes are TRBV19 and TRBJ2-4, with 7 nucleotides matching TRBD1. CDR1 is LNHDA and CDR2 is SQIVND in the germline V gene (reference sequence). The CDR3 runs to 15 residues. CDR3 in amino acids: CASSIDRAPNYGQYF. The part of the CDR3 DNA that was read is TGTGCCAGTAGTATCGACAGGGCACCTAACTATGGT. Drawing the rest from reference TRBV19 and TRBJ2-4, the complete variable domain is DGGITQSPKYLFRKEGQNVTLSCEQNLNHDAMYWYRQDPGQGLRLIYYSQIVNDFQKGDIAEGYSVSREKKESFPLTVTSAQKNPTAFYLCASSIDRAPNYGQYFGAGTRLSVL.

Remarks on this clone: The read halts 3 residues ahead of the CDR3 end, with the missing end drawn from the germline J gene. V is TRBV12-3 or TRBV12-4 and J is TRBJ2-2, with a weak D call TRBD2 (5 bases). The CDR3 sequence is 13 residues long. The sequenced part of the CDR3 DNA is TGTGCCAGCATGAGGGTCTATAATTCACCG. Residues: CASMRVYNSP. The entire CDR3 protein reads CASMRVYNSPLFF.

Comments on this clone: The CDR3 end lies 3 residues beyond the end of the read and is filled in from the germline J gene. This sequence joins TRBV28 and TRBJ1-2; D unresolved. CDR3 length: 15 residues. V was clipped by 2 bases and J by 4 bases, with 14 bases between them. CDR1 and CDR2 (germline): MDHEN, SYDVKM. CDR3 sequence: CASSLPIASLYGYTF. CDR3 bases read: TGTGCCAGCAGTTTACCAATCGCCTCACTCTATGGC.